This T cell receptor beta chain came from a study of T cells in Graves' hyperthyroidism and ophthalmopathy. RNA transcripts yielded amplified TCR beta CDR3 regions. When the TCR CDR3 underwent first-round RT-PCR, the HTBI primer set was used. Each CDR3 protein is one row after TCRdb ran MiXCR on the multiplex PCR reads. The repertoire includes around 300,000 distinct CDR3 sequences, approximately 18% of them detected once, and about 35% sits in the top ten. This clonotype was seen many times. The clonotype originates from a man aged 50 to 60 with Graves' ophthalmopathy. Sequencing was performed on blood.

As DNA, the CDR3 is TGTGCCTGGACCCTGACAGGATTCGGCTACAATGAGCAGTTCTTC. Amino acid sequence: CAWTLTGFGYNEQFF. The genes are TRBV30 and TRBJ2-1; weak D call: TRBD1 (6 bases). This CDR3 contains 15 residues. Trimming left V 4 bases short and J 3 bases short, with 16 bases between. The V gene's germline CDR1 is GTSNPN and CDR2 SVGIG (reference sequence).